These 7 T cell receptor beta chains share one sample of origin, sequenced in a study of cytomegalovirus exposure and HLA in healthy donors. It was with 60 Vbeta and 13 Jbeta primers that the PCR ran. Sequencing used immunoSEQ multiplex PCR; TCRdb keeps in-frame clones, though not all of them. The repertoire consists of 150,000 to 200,000 clones, with around 82% occurring once and the leading ten covering approximately 13%. The material sequenced was PBMCs. The origin of the receptors is a woman aged 45 to 65 in good health and CMV-seropositive.

The chain carries TRBV5-1 and TRBJ2-5, with 11 bases aligning to TRBD1. CDR3 length: 17 amino acids. The J segment lost 1 base and the V segment lost 3 bases, leaving 8 bases of the junction unmatched. Germline-derived CDR1 and CDR2 are SGHRS and YFSETQ. CDR3 protein: CASSSTPGTGGQETQYF. CDR3 in DNA: TGCGCCAGCAGCTCTACACCTGGGACAGGGGGCCAAGAGACCCAGTACTTC.

The chain combines TRBV2 with TRBJ1-4, with 8 bases matching TRBD1. The CDR3 is made up of 13 amino acids. V lost 7 bases, J lost 4 bases, and 2 bases stayed unmatched. The V gene's germline CDR1 is SNHLY and CDR2 FYNNEI. CDR3 sequence reads: CASTDRGNEKLFF. DNA for the CDR3: TGTGCCAGCACCGACAGGGGTAATGAAAAACTGTTTTTT.

The chain recombines TRBV27 with TRBJ2-1, with D unresolved. This CDR3 contains 15 residues. Trimming removed 4 bases at V and 0 bases at J, with 10 bases between. CDR1 is MNHEY, CDR2 SMNVEV, per germline (reference sequence). CDR3 nucleotide sequence: TGTGCCAGCAGTTCCCCCCCCCTCTCCTACAATGAGCAGTTCTTC. Translated, it gives CASSSPPLSYNEQFF.

The genes are TRBV5-1 and TRBJ2-7; weak D call: TRBD1 (6 bases). Trimming cost V 4 bases and J 1 base, with 9 bases left between them. Germline V gene lookup returns CDR1 SGHRS and CDR2 YFSETQ. This CDR3 is 13 amino acids long. This CDR3 is CASSKGDSYEQYF. CDR3 DNA sequence: TGCGCCAGCAGCAAGGGGGATTCCTACGAGCAGTACTTC.

The V and J genes are TRBV2 and TRBJ1-1; D might be TRBD1 (5 bases). This CDR3 comprises 14 residues. Trimming took off 2 bases at V and 1 base at J, with 8 bases between the two ends. CDR1 SNHLY and CDR2 FYNNEI come from the germline V gene. As DNA, the CDR3 is TGTGCCAGCAGTGAATGGGGGGAGAACACTGAAGCTTTCTTT. Translating gives CASSEWGENTEAFF.

This clone is a singleton in its sample. This chain joins TRBV9 and TRBJ1-5; D unclear. The V gene lost 0 bases and the J gene lost 0 bases, with 7 bases spanning the gap. The germline CDR1 and CDR2 sequences are SGDLS and YYNGEE. The CDR3 totals 15 residues. This chain's CDR3 is CASSVEGGSNQPQHF. The CDR3 DNA sequence: TGTGCCAGCAGCGTAGAGGGAGGTAGCAATCAGCCCCAGCATTTT.

This chain uses TRBV6-5 with TRBJ1-4; 7 nucleotides line up with TRBD1. The CDR3 runs 14 residues. V dropped 6 bases and J dropped 5; count of bases not matched to a gene: 6. CDR1 and CDR2 (germline): MNHEY, SVGAGI. This chain's CDR3 is CASSYRGGNEKLFF. The CDR3 DNA reads as TGTGCCAGCAGCTACAGGGGCGGAAATGAAAAACTGTTTTTT.